This is a list of T cell receptor beta chains from one sample in a study of cytomegalovirus exposure and HLA in healthy donors. The data were produced by immunoSEQ multiplex PCR, yet TCRdb's version contains in-frame clones alone and is incomplete. The repertoire holds roughly 150,000 clones, with approximately 80% as singletons. Sequenced: PBMCs. Receptor source: a male donor in good health and CMV-seronegative. Each CDR3 is given with its conserved first and last residue. The D gene is left open where the match is weak. Size tells how often a clone was seen (once, few, many) or the class of an expanded clone, and some rows leave it out.

>few|-|TRBV4-3|TRBJ2-1
TGCGCCAGCAGCCAAGGAGATGCCCCCGCCAATGAGCAGTTCTTC
CASSQGDAPANEQFF
>-|TRBD2|TRBV19|TRBJ2-7
TGTGCCGGTAGTATAGGCCTAGCGGGCAACGAGCAGTACTTC
CAGSIGLAGNEQYF
>-|-|TRBV19|TRBJ2-1
TGTGCCAGTAGTATAGCTACGTACAATGAGCAGTTCTTC
CASSIATYNEQFF
>-|TRBD1|TRBV10-3|TRBJ2-1
TGTGCCATCATGGGGGCCCAGGGGGCGGTCTACAATGAGCAGTTCTTC
CAIMGAQGAVYNEQFF
>few|TRBD1|TRBV2|TRBJ1-5
TGTGCCAGCAGCGGACAGGGGGGTGGGAATCAGCCCCAGCATTTT
CASSGQGGGNQPQHF
>-|-|TRBV4-3|TRBJ2-1
TGCGCCAGCAGCCAAGACCCATTTACGGGGGGCGAGTTCTTC
CASSQDPFTGGEFF
>many|TRBD2|TRBV6-6|TRBJ2-7
TGTGCCAGCAGCTCCGGACTAGCGCTCTCCTACGAGCAGTACTTC
CASSSGLALSYEQYF
>-|-|TRBV13|TRBJ2-7
TGTGCCAGCAGCTTAGGCGTCCGGGAAACCTACGAGCAGTACTTC
CASSLGVRETYEQYF
>-|-|TRBV7-9|TRBJ2-7
TGTGCCAGCAGCGAGGCAGTCGAGCAGTACTTC
CASSEAVEQYF
>-|TRBD1|TRBV13|TRBJ2-6
TGTGCCAGCAGCCCCTTGACAGGGTCTGGGGCCAACGTCCTGACTTTC
CASSPLTGSGANVLTF
>-|-|TRBV19|TRBJ2-7
TGTGCCAGTAGTATAGTTGAGACAGCCTACGAGCAGTACTTC
CASSIVETAYEQYF
>-|TRBD1|TRBV30|TRBJ1-1
TGTGCCTGGAATCCGAAGGTCGCAGGGGGTTTGGCTTTCTTT
CAWNPKVAGGLAFF
>-|TRBD1|TRBV15|TRBJ2-7
TGTGCCACCAGCAGACTTCCTCAGGGGGCCTACTACGAGCAGTACTTC
CATSRLPQGAYYEQYF
>-|TRBD2|TRBV2|TRBJ2-7
TGTGCCAGCATTGGCGGGGGGGCTTGGTCCTACGAGCAGTACTTC
CASIGGGAWSYEQYF
>-|TRBD2|TRBV27|TRBJ2-2
TGTGCCAGCAGTGAAGCCGGGACTACCTCCGGGGAGCTGTTTTTT
CASSEAGTTSGELFF
>-|-|TRBV15|TRBJ2-3
TGTGCCACCACCGACCACTACACAGATACGCAGTATTTT
CATTDHYTDTQYF
>-|TRBD1|TRBV19|TRBJ2-2
TGTGCCAGTAGTGACAGGGCCACCGGGGAGCTGTTTTTT
CASSDRATGELFF
>-|TRBD1|TRBV10-3|TRBJ1-1
TGTGCCATCAGCCCGGGACAGGGGGCGCAGGGCACTGAAGCTTTCTTT
CAISPGQGAQGTEAFF
>-|-|TRBV29-1|TRBJ2-2
TGCAGCGTTGAAGGACAGGACCTACTTTCCGGGGAGCTGTTTTTT
CSVEGQDLLSGELFF
>-|TRBD1|TRBV27|TRBJ1-2
TGTGCCAGCAGTCCCGGACAGGGCGGGGGCTACACCTTC
CASSPGQGGGYTF
>-|-|TRBV13|TRBJ2-1
TGTGCCAGCAGCTTAGGACAGAGCTCCTACAATGAGCAGTTCTTC
CASSLGQSSYNEQFF
>-|TRBD2|TRBV7-2|TRBJ2-5
TGTGCCAGCAGCCAAGCCCTGGGAGCGGGGCGAGAGACCCAGTACTTC
CASSQALGAGRETQYF
>few|TRBD2|TRBV7-9|TRBJ2-3
TGTGCCAGCAGCTTAACAGGACTAGCGTTCGATACGCAGTATTTT
CASSLTGLAFDTQYF
>-|-|TRBV6-1|TRBJ2-5
TGTGCCAGCAGTGAAATCAGGGACCAAGAGACCCAGTACTTC
CASSEIRDQETQYF
>-|-|TRBV7-6|TRBJ1-5
TGTGCCAGCAGCTCAGGACAGCAGCAGCCCCAGCATTTT
CASSSGQQQPQHF
>-|-|TRBV19|TRBJ2-3
TGTGCCAGTAGTATAAGTCCGGGGACAGATACGCAGTATTTT
CASSISPGTDTQYF
>-|-|TRBV18|TRBJ1-5
TGTGCCAGCTCACCGTTCGGGACTGCAAGCGACAATCAGCCCCAGCATTTT
CASSPFGTASDNQPQHF
>-|-|TRBV7-9|TRBJ2-7
TGTGCCAGTCAAAACCCTGATCGCCAGTCCTACGAGCAGTACTTC
CASQNPDRQSYEQYF
>-|TRBD1|TRBV6-1|TRBJ2-7
TGTGCCAGCAGATCCGGGACAGGGATCTACGAGCAGTACTTC
CASRSGTGIYEQYF
>-|TRBD2|TRBV5-4|TRBJ2-7
TGTGCCAGCAGACAACGCCCGGGACTAGCGGGAAACGACGAGCAGTACTTC
CASRQRPGLAGNDEQYF
>-|TRBD1|TRBV29-1|TRBJ1-2
TGCAGCGTATTGACAGGGGGCAACTATGGCTACACCTTC
CSVLTGGNYGYTF
>-|-|TRBV28|TRBJ2-1
TGTGCCAGCAGTCGCAGGGTAGATGAGCAGTTCTTC
CASSRRVDEQFF
>-|TRBD1|TRBV19|TRBJ1-3
TGTGCCAGTAGAAGGACAGGGACTGGAAACACCATATATTTT
CASRRTGTGNTIYF
>-|-|TRBV19|TRBJ1-1
TGTGCCAGTAGGGACAGACAAGTGAACACTGAAGCTTTCTTT
CASRDRQVNTEAFF
>once|-|TRBV19|TRBJ2-5
TGTGCCAGTAGTATACCAGCGGAGGGGAAGACCCAGTACTTC
CASSIPAEGKTQYF
>-|TRBD2|TRBV4-3|TRBJ2-1
TGCGCCAGCAGCCAAGAAGGAACTAGCGGGGATGAGCAGTTCTTC
CASSQEGTSGDEQFF
>-|-|TRBV15|TRBJ2-5
TGTGCCACCAGCAGAGATCGTTCTAATTTCGGGGAGACCCAGTACTTC
CATSRDRSNFGETQYF
>-|TRBD1|TRBV5-1|TRBJ1-2
TGCGCCAGCAGCTTAGAGGGGGCCCGCAACCACTATGGCTACACCTTC
CASSLEGARNHYGYTF
>-|-|TRBV7-3|TRBJ1-1
TGTGCCAGCAGCCCCCAGGATGCGGGGAACACTGAAGCTTTCTTT
CASSPQDAGNTEAFF
>-|-|TRBV6-1|TRBJ2-1
TGTGCCAGCAGTGTTTCAGGGCACTACAATGAGCAGTTCTTC
CASSVSGHYNEQFF
>-|-|TRBV6-1|TRBJ1-5
TGTGCCAGCAGTGAAATGGGTGGGGAGAATCAGCCCCAGCATTTT
CASSEMGGENQPQHF
>-|TRBD2|TRBV7-3|TRBJ2-6
TGTGCCAGCAGCCCCCAGGGACTAGCGGGAGTTTCTGGGGCCAACGTCCTGACTTTC
CASSPQGLAGVSGANVLTF